Following are 20 T cell receptor beta chains from one sample sequenced in a study of T cell responses to AZD1222 COVID-19 vaccine. The repertoire was sequenced with immunoSEQ multiplex PCR; TCRdb's copy has only in-frame clones and lacks some. The sample records fewer than 110,000 clones, approximately 86% being singletons. Material: peripheral blood, obtained on day 0 of AZD1222 vaccination. These receptors all come from an adult in good health.

The V and J genes are TRBV7-2 and TRBJ2-1; TRBD2 is a possible D gene (6 bases). Per germline, CDR1 SGHTA and CDR2 FQGNSA. The CDR3 sequence is 15 residues long. V was clipped by 2 bases and J by 0 bases, with 8 bases between them. The CDR3 coding sequence is TGTGCCAGCAGCTTAAGCGGGTTCTCCTACAATGAGCAGTTCTTC. Residues: CASSLSGFSYNEQFF.

This clone has only one observation. V and J are TRBV10-3 and TRBJ2-5; TRBD1 matches at 7 bases. The CDR3 extends over 14 amino acids. The V and J ends lost 6 bases and 0 bases, in that order; junction bases with no gene match: 4. Germline assignment: CDR1 ENHRY and CDR2 SYGVKD. This chain's CDR3 is CAISPDRDQETQYF. The CDR3, as DNA: TGTGCCATCAGCCCTGACAGGGACCAAGAGACCCAGTACTTC.

The chain couples TRBV5-1 to TRBJ1-1; 7 bases line up with TRBD1. The CDR3 length is 14 residues. With 7 bases clipped from V and 6 bases from J, the junction kept 12 bases outside the gene matches. In germline, CDR1 is SGHRS, CDR2 YFSETQ. The CDR3 loop is CASQQGTRSAEAFF. In DNA form, the CDR3 reads TGCGCCAGCCAACAGGGGACGAGGAGCGCTGAAGCTTTCTTT. The variable domain in full, completed from reference TRBV5-1 and TRBJ1-1, reads KAGVTQTPRYLIKTRGQQVTLSCSPISGHRSVSWYQQTPGQGLQFLFEYFSETQRNKGNFPGRFSGRQFSNSRSEMNVSTLELGDSALYLCASQQGTRSAEAFFGQGTRLTVV.

V gene TRBV4-1 combines with J gene TRBJ2-1; the D gene is possibly TRBD2 (5 bases). Germline V lookup: CDR1 MGHRA, CDR2 YSYEKL. The CDR3 contains 16 residues. Trimming cost V 2 bases and J 0 bases, with 11 bases left between them. Written as DNA, the CDR3 is TGCGCCAGCAGCCAATTAGCGAAAAGCTCCTACAATGAGCAGTTCTTC. It encodes CASSQLAKSSYNEQFF.

The chain has TRBV28 and TRBJ1-2; a weak D match, TRBD1 (5 bases). The CDR3 loop spans 14 amino acids. V was trimmed by 7 bases and J by 4 bases, leaving 16 bases between them. In germline, CDR1 is MDHEN, CDR2 SYDVKM. CDR3 protein: CASTPGQEIYGYTF. The CDR3 bases are TGTGCCAGCACCCCGGGGCAGGAGATCTATGGCTACACCTTC.

The gene calls are TRBV28 and TRBJ1-2; 8 nucleotides agree with TRBD1. This CDR3 has 13 amino acids. V gave up 6 bases and J gave up 4 bases; unmatched junction bases: 4. Germline V gene lookup returns CDR1 MDHEN and CDR2 SYDVKM. CDR3 protein: CASSRTGFYGYTF. Written as DNA, the CDR3 is TGTGCCAGCAGCAGGACAGGGTTCTATGGCTACACCTTC.

In this sample, this clone turned up once. The chain is built from TRBV5-6 and TRBJ2-7; D remains unclear. This CDR3 region has 12 residues. V dropped 2 bases and J dropped 8 bases, with 11 bases sitting between them. CDR1 and CDR2 (germline): SGHDT, YYEEEE. CDR3 sequence: CASSLGRMKQYF. The CDR3 DNA reads as TGTGCCAGCAGCTTAGGGCGTATGAAGCAGTACTTC.

This sequence joins TRBV27 and TRBJ1-2; a weak D match, TRBD1 (6 bases). The CDR3 is made up of 13 amino acids. Germline V lookup: CDR1 MNHEY, CDR2 SMNVEV (reference sequence). V was trimmed by 4 bases and J by 8 bases, leaving 14 bases between them. CDR3 in amino acids: CASSYRDGGGYTF. The CDR3 DNA follows: TGTGCCAGCAGTTACAGGGATGGGGGCGGCTACACCTTC.

This chain links TRBV7-2 with TRBJ1-2, with a weak D call TRBD1 (6 bases). Trimming stripped 5 bases from V and 8 bases from J, with 24 bases between. This CDR3 spans 16 amino acids. Germline V gene data show CDR1 as SGHTA and CDR2 as FQGNSA. The CDR3 region has the DNA TGTGCCAGCAGCCCTCCACCCCCGGGACACCCGGGCGGCTACACCTTC. The encoded protein is CASSPPPPGHPGGYTF.

The chain carries TRBV7-9 and TRBJ2-7, with D possibly matching TRBD1 (5 bases). Germline loops: CDR1 SEHNR, CDR2 FQNEAQ (reference sequence). V lost 5 bases and J 5 bases, leaving 10 bases between the germline ends. The CDR3 totals 12 residues. For the CDR3, the DNA is TGTGCCAGCAGCACAGGACCGGACGAGCAGTACTTC. This sequence encodes CASSTGPDEQYF.

The rearrangement uses TRBV19 and TRBJ1-3, with D unclear. CDR3 size: 16 residues. Germline V CDR1 and CDR2: LNHDA, SQIVND (reference sequence). V was cut by 0 bases and J by 0 bases, with 9 bases left in between. CDR3 amino acids: CASSIEASSSGNTIYF. The CDR3 DNA reads TGTGCCAGTAGTATAGAGGCTTCCAGCTCTGGAAACACCATATATTTT.

Remarks on this clone: A junction boundary mismatches the germline segment, possibly from a read error. The rearrangement uses TRBV6-6 and TRBJ1-1, with no clear D. The CDR3 runs 13 residues. Germline CDR1 reads MNHNY; CDR2 reads SVGAGI (reference sequence). DNA of the CDR3: TGTGCCAGCAGCTACTGGGGAAGTACTGAAGCTTTCTTT. Translation gives CASSYWGSTEAFF.

The V call is TRBV5-1, the J call TRBJ1-4, with D maybe TRBD1 (5 bases). This CDR3 is 15 amino acids long. The germline V gene has CDR1 SGHRS and CDR2 YFSETQ. Trimming took 2 bases from V and 6 from J, leaving 14 bases between them. The CDR3 DNA reads TGCGCCAGCAGCTTCTTCCGACAGAAGGATGAAAAACTGTTTTTT. This encodes CASSFFRQKDEKLFF.

The genes are TRBV5-1 and TRBJ2-1; D unclear. Trimming took off 1 base at V and 3 bases at J, with 5 bases between the two ends. The germline gives CDR1 SGHRS, CDR2 YFSETQ. The CDR3 extends over 13 amino acids. The CDR3 DNA is TGCGCCAGCAGCTTGCCCAGCTACAATGAGCAGTTCTTC. The encoded protein is CASSLPSYNEQFF.

To note about this clone: The same CDR3 can be traced to other DNA sequences in this sample. This chain connects TRBV6-2 or TRBV6-3 to TRBJ2-3; the D is unclear. CDR1 and CDR2 (germline): MNHEY, SVGEGT. Between the trimmed V and J ends, which lost 2 bases and 0 bases, there was a span of 3 bases. This CDR3 is 13 amino acids long. The CDR3 loop reads CASSYISTDTQYF. CDR3 DNA sequence: TGTGCCAGCAGTTACATCAGCACAGATACGCAGTATTTT.

This clone was observed a single time. The genes are TRBV15 and TRBJ1-5, with D maybe TRBD1 (5 bases). Trimming cost V 0 bases and J 6 bases, with 12 bases left between them. Per the germline V gene, CDR1 is LNHNV and CDR2 is YYDKDF (reference sequence). This CDR3 has 15 amino acids. This chain's CDR3 is CATSRDRQGGQPQHF. The CDR3 region has the DNA TGTGCCACCAGCAGAGATAGGCAGGGCGGTCAGCCCCAGCATTTT.

In its sample, this clone was seen once. This rearrangement joins TRBV3-1 (or the pseudogene TRBV3-2) to TRBJ2-7, with 9 bases fitting TRBD1. CDR3 length: 14 amino acids. Germline CDR1 LGHDT, CDR2 YNNKEL (reference sequence). V gave up 2 bases and J gave up 8 bases; unmatched junction bases: 7. CDR3 DNA: TGTGCCAGCAGCCAAAGTGGACAGGGGATCAAGCAGTACTTC. Its protein is CASSQSGQGIKQYF.

The chain joins TRBV3-1 (or the pseudogene TRBV3-2) to TRBJ2-7; 11 positions match TRBD1. V shed 4 bases, J shed 0 bases, and the junction held 2 bases outside the gene matches. The germline V gene has CDR1 LGHDT and CDR2 YNNKEL (reference sequence). This CDR3 region has 15 residues. This CDR3 reads CASSRGTGGSYEQYF. The CDR3 bases are TGTGCCAGCAGCCGAGGGACAGGGGGCTCCTACGAGCAGTACTTC.

In regard to this clone: The junction shows a germline mismatch at one end, possibly a read error. The chain combines TRBV7-2 with TRBJ2-7; 11 bases are a match to TRBD2. This CDR3 comprises 14 residues. CDR1 and CDR2 (germline): SGHTA, FQGNSA. CDR3 region: CASSPRIAGGPRDF. CDR3 nucleotide sequence: TGTGCCAGCAGCCCCCGAATAGCGGGAGGGCCTAGGGACTTC.

This chain joins TRBV28 and TRBJ1-5; D not certain. CDR1 is MDHEN, CDR2 SYDVKM, per germline. The V end was cut by 3 bases, the J end by 4 bases, with 10 bases between. The CDR3 covers 14 residues. The CDR3 bases are TGTGCCAGCAGTTTTGAGGGTTGGAATCAGCCCCAGCATTTT. The encoded protein is CASSFEGWNQPQHF.